This T cell receptor beta chain came from a study of T cell clusters in autoimmune cytopenias. TRB was amplified from around 0.25 ug of peripheral blood genomic DNA per sample. Study-wide results and caveats: No cluster-lack signature appeared between secondary cytopenia and chronic lymphocytic leukemia patients, apparently due to lymphoma masking. TRB repertoire shifts in secondary cytopenia and chronic lymphocytic leukemia mostly reflected lymphoma, not autoimmunity.

Multiplex touch-down PCR amplified TRB using TRB-A and TRB-B pools in one tube. One entry per CDR3 protein, without DNA, is what TCRdb gives after re-calling the multiplex PCR reads. Here the sample table reports around 6,400 distinct CDR3 sequences. A word on this clonotype: The antigen is not known.

This receptor was obtained from a human donor with an autoimmune cytopenia or autoimmune hepatitis (not recorded which). The sequenced sample was peripheral blood.

CDR3 sequence: CASSPNRGNQPQHF. The chain uses TRBV6-5 and TRBJ1-5; checking the TCRdb D call of TRBD1 is not possible without DNA. Germline values: CDR1 MNHEY, CDR2 SVGAGI. CDR3 length: 14 residues.